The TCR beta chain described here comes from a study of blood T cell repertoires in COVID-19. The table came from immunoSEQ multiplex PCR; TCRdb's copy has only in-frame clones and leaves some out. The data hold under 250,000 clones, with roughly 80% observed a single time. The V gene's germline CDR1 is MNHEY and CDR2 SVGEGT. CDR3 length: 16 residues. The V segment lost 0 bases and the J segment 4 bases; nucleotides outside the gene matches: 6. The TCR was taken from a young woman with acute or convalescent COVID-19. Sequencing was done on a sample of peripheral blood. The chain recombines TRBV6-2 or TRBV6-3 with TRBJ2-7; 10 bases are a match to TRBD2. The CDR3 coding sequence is TGTGCCAGCAGTTACTCGAGTACTAGCGGGACATACGAGCAGTACTTC. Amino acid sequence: CASSYSSTSGTYEQYF.